What follows describes a single T cell receptor beta chain. Germline values: CDR1 KGHDR, CDR2 SFDVKD. The CDR3 has 12 residues. Trimming took 4 bases from V and 2 from J, leaving 3 bases between them. The data are from a study of blood T cell repertoires in COVID-19. Measured with immunoSEQ multiplex PCR; TCRdb has only the in-frame clones, and not every one. The top ten clones hold around 0.95% of a sample with 450,000 or so clones, roughly 87% of them seen once. Sequencing used peripheral blood. This chain joins TRBV24-1 and TRBJ2-3; D unclear. The clonotype comes from a man aged 18 to 29 with COVID-19, enrolled during active disease. The CDR3 DNA reads as TGTGCCACCAGTGACCACACAGATACGCAGTATTTT. Its protein is CATSDHTDTQYF.